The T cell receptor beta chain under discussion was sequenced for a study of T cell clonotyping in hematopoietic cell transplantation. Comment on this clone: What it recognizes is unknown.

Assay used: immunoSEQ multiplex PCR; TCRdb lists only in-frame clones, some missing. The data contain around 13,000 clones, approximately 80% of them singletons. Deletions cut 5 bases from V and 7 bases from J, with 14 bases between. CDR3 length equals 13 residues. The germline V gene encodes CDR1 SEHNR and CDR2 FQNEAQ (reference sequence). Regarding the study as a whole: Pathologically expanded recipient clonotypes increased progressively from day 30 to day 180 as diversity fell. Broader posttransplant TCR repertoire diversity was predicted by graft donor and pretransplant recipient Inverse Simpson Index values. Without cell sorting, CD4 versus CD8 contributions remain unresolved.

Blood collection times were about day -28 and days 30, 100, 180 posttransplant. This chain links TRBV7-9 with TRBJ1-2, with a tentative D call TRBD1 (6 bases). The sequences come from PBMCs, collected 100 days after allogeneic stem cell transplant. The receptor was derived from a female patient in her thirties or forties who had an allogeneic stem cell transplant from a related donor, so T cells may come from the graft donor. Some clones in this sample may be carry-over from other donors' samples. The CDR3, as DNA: TGTGCCAGCAGCCTACAACAGGGAAGTGGCTACACCTTC. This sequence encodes CASSLQQGSGYTF.